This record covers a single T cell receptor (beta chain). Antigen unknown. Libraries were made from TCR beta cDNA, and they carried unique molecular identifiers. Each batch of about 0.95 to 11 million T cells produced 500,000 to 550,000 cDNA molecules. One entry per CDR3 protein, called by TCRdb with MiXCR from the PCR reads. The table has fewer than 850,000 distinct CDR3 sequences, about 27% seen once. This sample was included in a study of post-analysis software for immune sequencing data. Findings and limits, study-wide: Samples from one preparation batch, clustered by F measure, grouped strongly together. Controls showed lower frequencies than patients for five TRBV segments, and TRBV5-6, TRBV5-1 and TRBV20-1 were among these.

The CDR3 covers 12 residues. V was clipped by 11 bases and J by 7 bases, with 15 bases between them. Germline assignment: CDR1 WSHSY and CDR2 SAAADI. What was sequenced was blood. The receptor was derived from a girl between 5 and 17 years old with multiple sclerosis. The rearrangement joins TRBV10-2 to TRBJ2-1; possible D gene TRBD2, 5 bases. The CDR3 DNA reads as TGCGCCGGCGGGCGGGTGCTGAATGAGCAGTTCTTC. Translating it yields CAGGRVLNEQFF.